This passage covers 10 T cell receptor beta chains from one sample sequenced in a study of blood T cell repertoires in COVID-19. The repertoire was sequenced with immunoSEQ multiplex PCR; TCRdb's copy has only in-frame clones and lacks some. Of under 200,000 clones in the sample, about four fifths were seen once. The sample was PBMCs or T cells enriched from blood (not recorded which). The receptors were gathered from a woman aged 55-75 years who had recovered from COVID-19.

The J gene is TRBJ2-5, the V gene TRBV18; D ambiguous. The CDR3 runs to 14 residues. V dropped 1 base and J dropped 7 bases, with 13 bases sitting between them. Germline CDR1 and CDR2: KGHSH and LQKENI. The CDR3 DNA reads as TGTGCCAGCTCACCACAAAGGAGCGCTGGGACCCAGTACTTC. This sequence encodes CASSPQRSAGTQYF.

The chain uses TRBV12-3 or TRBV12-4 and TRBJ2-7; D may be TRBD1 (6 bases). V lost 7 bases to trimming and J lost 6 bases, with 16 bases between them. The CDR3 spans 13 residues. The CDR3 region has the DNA TGTGCCAGCAACCCTAACAGGGTCAGCGAGCAGTACTTC. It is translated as CASNPNRVSEQYF.

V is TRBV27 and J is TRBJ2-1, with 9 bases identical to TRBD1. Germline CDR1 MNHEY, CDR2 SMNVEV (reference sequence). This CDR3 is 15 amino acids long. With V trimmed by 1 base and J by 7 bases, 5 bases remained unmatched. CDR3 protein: CASSLLQGAANEQFF. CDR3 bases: TGTGCCAGCAGTTTATTACAGGGGGCGGCTAATGAGCAGTTCTTC.

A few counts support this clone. The CDR3 DNA reads TGTGCCAGCAGCCCAACTAGGAGCTACGAGCAGTACTTC. It encodes CASSPTRSYEQYF. The rearrangement links TRBV7-9 to TRBJ2-7; tentatively, D is TRBD2 (5 bases). CDR1 is SEHNR, CDR2 FQNEAQ, per germline (reference sequence). This CDR3 has 13 amino acids. The ends were cut back, 5 bases at V and 3 bases at J, with 11 bases in the middle.

CDR3 nucleotide sequence: TGTGCCAGCAGCCCGCCCGGAGGGGTGAACACTGAAGCTTTCTTT. The encoded protein is CASSPPGGVNTEAFF. The chain carries TRBV7-8 and TRBJ1-1, with D tentatively TRBD1 (5 bases). The CDR3 sequence is 15 residues long. Trimming took off 5 bases at V and 0 bases at J, with 13 bases between the two ends. Per germline, CDR1 SGHVS and CDR2 FQNEAQ.

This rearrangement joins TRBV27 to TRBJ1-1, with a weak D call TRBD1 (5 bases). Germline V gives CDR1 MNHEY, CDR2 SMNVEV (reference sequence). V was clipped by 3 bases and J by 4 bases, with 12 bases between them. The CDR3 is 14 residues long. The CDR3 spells CASSLGGTRTEAFF. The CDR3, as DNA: TGTGCCAGCAGTTTGGGAGGGACCCGCACTGAAGCTTTCTTT.

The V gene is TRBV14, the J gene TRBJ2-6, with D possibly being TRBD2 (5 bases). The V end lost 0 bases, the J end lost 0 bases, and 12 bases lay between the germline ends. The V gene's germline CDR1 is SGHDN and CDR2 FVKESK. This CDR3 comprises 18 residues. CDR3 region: CASSQDLPGFSGANVLTF. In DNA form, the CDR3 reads TGTGCCAGCAGCCAAGATCTTCCGGGGTTCTCTGGGGCCAACGTCCTGACTTTC.

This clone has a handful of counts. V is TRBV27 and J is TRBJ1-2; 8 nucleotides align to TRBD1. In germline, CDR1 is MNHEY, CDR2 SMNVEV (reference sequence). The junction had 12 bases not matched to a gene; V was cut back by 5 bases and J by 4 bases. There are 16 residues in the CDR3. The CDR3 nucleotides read TGTGCCAGCAGTAGCTTGAGGACAGGGCGGATCTATGGCTACACCTTC. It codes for CASSSLRTGRIYGYTF.

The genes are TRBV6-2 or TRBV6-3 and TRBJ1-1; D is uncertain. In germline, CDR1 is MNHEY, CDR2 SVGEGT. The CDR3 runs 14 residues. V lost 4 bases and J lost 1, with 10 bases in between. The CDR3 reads CASSFGLENTEAFF. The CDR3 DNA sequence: TGTGCCAGCAGTTTCGGACTCGAGAACACTGAAGCTTTCTTT.

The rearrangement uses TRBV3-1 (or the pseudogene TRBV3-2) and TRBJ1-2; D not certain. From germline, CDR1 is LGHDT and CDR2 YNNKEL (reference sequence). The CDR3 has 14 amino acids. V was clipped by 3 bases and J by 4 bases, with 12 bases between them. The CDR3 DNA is TGTGCCAGCAGCCATTCGGGTCCAACCTATGGCTACACCTTC. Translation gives CASSHSGPTYGYTF.